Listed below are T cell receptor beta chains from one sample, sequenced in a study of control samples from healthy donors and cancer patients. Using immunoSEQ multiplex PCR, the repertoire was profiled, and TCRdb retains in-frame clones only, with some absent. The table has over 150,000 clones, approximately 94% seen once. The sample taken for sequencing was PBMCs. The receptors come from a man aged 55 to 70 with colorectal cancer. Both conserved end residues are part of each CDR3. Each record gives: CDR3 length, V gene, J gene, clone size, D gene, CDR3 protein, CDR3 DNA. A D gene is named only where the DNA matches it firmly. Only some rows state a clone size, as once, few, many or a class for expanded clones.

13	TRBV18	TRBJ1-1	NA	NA	CASSPLANTEAFF	TGTGCCAGCTCACCCTTAGCGAACACTGAAGCTTTCTTT
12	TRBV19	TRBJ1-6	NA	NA	CASRQSNSPLHF	TGTGCCAGTAGGCAGAGTAATTCACCCCTCCACTTT
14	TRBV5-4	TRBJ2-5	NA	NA	CAITKGGGRETQYF	TGTGCCATTACGAAGGGGGGCGGAAGGGAGACCCAGTACTTC
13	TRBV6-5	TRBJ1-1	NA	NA	CASSPKGNTEAFF	TGTGCCAGCAGCCCCAAGGGGAACACTGAAGCTTTCTTT
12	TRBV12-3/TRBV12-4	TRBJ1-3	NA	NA	CASRFSGNTIYF	TGTGCCAGCAGATTCTCTGGAAACACCATATATTTT
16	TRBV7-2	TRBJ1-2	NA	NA	CASSPEAGGLNYGYTF	TGTGCCAGCAGCCCGGAGGCCGGGGGCCTCAACTATGGCTACACCTTC
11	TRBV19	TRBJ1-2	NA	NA	CASSINYGYTF	TGTGCCAGTAGTATAAACTATGGCTACACCTTC
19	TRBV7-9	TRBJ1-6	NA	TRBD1	CASSLAGTGGRRLNSPLHF	TGTGCCAGCAGCTTAGCTGGGACAGGGGGCCGTCGGCTAAATTCACCCCTCCACTTT
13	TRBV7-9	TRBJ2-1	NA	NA	CASSLALYNEQFF	TGTGCCAGCAGCTTAGCGTTGTACAATGAGCAGTTCTTC
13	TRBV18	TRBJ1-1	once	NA	CASSRTEVTEAFF	TGTGCCAGCTCACGCACAGAGGTCACTGAAGCTTTCTTT
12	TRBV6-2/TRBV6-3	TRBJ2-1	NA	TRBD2	CASSNSGTRPFF	TGTGCCAGCAGTAATTCCGGGACTAGGCCTTTCTTC
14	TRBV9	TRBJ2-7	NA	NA	CASSVGGDLYEQYF	TGTGCCAGCAGCGTAGGGGGAGACCTCTACGAGCAGTACTTC
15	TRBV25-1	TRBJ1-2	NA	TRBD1	CASSERQGAGYGYTF	TGTGCCAGCAGTGAAAGACAGGGGGCGGGATATGGCTACACCTTC
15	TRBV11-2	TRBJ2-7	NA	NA	CASSLEIDTTYEQYF	TGTGCCAGCAGCTTAGAAATCGACACAACCTACGAGCAGTACTTC
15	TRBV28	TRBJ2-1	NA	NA	CASSLVGAQGFEQFF	TGTGCCAGCAGTTTGGTCGGCGCACAGGGTTTCGAGCAGTTCTTC
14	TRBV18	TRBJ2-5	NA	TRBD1	CASSPGTDQETQYF	TGTGCCAGCTCCCCCGGGACAGATCAAGAGACCCAGTACTTC
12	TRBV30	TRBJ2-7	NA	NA	CAWSSKPYEQYF	TGTGCCTGGAGCAGCAAGCCCTACGAGCAGTACTTC
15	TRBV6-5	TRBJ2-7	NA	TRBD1	CASTLDRALSYEQYF	TGTGCCAGCACTCTAGACAGGGCCCTTAGCTACGAGCAGTACTTC
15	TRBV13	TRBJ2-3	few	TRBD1	CASSFDRVSTDTQYF	TGTGCCAGCAGCTTCGACAGGGTTAGCACAGATACGCAGTATTTT
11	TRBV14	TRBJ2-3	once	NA	CASSQSDTQYF	TGTGCCAGCAGCCAATCAGATACGCAGTATTTT
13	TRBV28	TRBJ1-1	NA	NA	CAGSWGARTEAFF	TGTGCCGGATCTTGGGGGGCGCGCACTGAAGCTTTCTTT
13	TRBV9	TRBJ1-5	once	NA	CASSVDTGQPQHF	TGTGCCAGCAGCGTAGATACGGGACAACCCCAGCATTTT
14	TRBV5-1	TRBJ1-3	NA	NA	CASSLGGSGNTIYF	TGCGCCAGCAGCTTGGGGGGGTCTGGAAACACCATATATTTT
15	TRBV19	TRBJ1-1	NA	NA	CASSPWGGMNTEAFF	TGTGCCAGTAGTCCTTGGGGGGGGATGAACACTGAAGCTTTCTTT
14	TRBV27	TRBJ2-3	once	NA	CASSLRPGADTQYF	TGTGCCAGCAGTCTCCGACCGGGTGCGGATACGCAGTATTTT
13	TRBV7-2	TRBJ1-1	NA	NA	CASSSQGDTEAFF	TGTGCCAGCAGCTCACAGGGTGACACTGAAGCTTTCTTT
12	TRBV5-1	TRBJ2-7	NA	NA	CAEGRGRGEQYF	TGCGCAGAGGGGAGGGGGCGTGGGGAGCAGTACTTC
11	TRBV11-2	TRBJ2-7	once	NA	CASSSYREQYF	TGTGCCAGCAGCTCCTATAGGGAGCAGTACTTC
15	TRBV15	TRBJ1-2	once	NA	CATSRDGRVSYGYTF	TGTGCCACCAGCAGAGACGGCAGGGTTTCGTATGGCTACACCTTC
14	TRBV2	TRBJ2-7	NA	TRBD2	CASSERGGPVEQYF	TGTGCCAGCAGTGAGCGGGGGGGGCCGGTCGAGCAGTACTTC